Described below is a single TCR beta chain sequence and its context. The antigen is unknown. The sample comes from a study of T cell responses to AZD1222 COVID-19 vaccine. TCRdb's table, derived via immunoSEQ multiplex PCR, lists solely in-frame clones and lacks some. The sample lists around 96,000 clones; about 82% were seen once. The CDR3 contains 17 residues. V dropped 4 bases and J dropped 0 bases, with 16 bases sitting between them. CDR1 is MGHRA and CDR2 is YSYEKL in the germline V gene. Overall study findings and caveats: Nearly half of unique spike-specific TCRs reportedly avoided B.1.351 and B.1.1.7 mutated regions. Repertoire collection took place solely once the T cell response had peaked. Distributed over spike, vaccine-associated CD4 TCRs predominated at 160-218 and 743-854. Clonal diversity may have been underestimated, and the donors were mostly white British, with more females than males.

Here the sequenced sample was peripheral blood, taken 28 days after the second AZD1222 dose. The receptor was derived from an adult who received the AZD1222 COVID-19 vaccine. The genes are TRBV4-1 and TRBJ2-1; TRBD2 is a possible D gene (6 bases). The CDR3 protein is CASSLRAGLSSYNEQFF. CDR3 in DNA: TGCGCCAGCAGCCTTAGAGCGGGCCTTAGCTCCTACAATGAGCAGTTCTTC.